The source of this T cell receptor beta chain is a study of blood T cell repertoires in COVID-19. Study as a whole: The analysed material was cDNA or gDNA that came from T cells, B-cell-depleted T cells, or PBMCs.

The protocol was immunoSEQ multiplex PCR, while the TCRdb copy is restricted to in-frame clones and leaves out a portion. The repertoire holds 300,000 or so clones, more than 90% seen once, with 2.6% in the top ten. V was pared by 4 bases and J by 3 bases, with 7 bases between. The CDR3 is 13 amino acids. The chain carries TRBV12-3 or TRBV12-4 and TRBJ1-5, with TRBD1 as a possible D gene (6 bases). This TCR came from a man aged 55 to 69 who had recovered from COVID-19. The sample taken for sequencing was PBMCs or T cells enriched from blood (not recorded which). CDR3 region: CASSSGDNQPQHF. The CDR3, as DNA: TGTGCCAGCAGTTCAGGGGACAATCAGCCCCAGCATTTT.